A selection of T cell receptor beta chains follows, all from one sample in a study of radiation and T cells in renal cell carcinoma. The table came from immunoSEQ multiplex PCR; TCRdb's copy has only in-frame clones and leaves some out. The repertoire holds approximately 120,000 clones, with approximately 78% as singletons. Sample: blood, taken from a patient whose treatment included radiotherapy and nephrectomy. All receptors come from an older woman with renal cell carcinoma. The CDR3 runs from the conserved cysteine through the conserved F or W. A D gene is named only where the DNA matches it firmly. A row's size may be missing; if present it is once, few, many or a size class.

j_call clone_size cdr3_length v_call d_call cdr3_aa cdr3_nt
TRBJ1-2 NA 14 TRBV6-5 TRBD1 CASSPRDSKYGYTF TGTGCCAGCAGCCCCAGGGACAGCAAATATGGCTACACCTTC
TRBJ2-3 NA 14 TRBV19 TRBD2 CASGTSTGTDTQYF TGTGCCAGCGGGACTAGCACTGGCACAGATACGCAGTATTTT
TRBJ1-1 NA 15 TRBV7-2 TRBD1 CASSRVQSGQGVAFF TGTGCCAGCAGCAGGGTCCAGTCGGGACAGGGTGTGGCTTTCTTT
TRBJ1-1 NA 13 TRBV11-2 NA CASSLMTNTEAFF TGTGCCAGCAGCTTAATGACGAACACTGAAGCTTTCTTT
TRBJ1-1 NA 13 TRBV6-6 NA CASSGTSYTEAFF TGTGCCAGCAGCGGGACAAGTTACACTGAAGCTTTCTTT
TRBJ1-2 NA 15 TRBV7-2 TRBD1 CASSSPNRGNYGYTF TGTGCCAGCAGCTCTCCGAACAGGGGGAACTATGGCTACACCTTC
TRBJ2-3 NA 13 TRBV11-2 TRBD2 CASGGGDTDTQYF TGTGCCAGCGGCGGGGGGGACACAGATACGCAGTATTTT
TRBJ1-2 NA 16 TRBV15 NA CATSRDPGGLNYGYTF TGTGCCACCAGCAGAGATCCGGGGGGCCTCAACTATGGCTACACCTTC
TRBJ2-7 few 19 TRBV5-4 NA CASSLEGAEIYGSTDEQYF TGTGCCAGCAGCTTGGAAGGTGCAGAGATTTACGGGAGTACGGACGAGCAGTACTTC
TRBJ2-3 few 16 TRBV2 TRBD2 CASRRRTSGGADTQYF TGTGCCAGCAGGAGACGGACTAGCGGGGGGGCAGATACGCAGTATTTT
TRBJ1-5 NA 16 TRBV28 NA CASSPFRGQLDQPQHF TGTGCCAGCAGTCCTTTCCGAGGACAATTGGACCAGCCCCAGCATTTT
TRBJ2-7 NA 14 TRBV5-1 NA CASSLGGGLDEQYF TGCGCCAGCAGCTTGGGTGGGGGCCTGGACGAGCAGTACTTC
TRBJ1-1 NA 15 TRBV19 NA CASSPGGTMNTEAFF TGTGCCAGTAGTCCTGGGGGGACGATGAACACTGAAGCTTTCTTT
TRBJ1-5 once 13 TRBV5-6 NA CASSLGVNQPQHF TGTGCCAGCAGCTTGGGGGTCAATCAGCCCCAGCATTTT
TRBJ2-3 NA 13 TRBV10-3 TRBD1 CANQGVSTDTQYF TGTGCCAACCAGGGGGTCAGCACAGATACGCAGTATTTT
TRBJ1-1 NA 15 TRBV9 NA CASRPGGAGSSEAFF TGTGCCAGCAGACCCGGGGGGGCAGGGTCGTCTGAAGCTTTCTTT
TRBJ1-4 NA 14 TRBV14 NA CASRLSGAREKLFF TGTGCCAGCAGGCTCTCCGGGGCGAGGGAAAAACTGTTTTTT
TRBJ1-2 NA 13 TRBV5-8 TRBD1 CASSRQGGYGYTF TGTGCCAGCAGCCGACAGGGAGGCTATGGCTACACCTTC
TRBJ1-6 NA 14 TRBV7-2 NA CASSLRGVNSPLHF TGTGCCAGCAGCTTACGGGGGGTGAATTCACCCCTCCACTTT
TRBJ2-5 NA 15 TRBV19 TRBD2 CASRRTSGTWETQYF TGTGCCAGCCGGCGGACTAGCGGGACCTGGGAGACCCAGTACTTC
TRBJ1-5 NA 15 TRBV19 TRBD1 CASSIGGQGNQPQHF TGTGCCAGTAGTATAGGGGGACAGGGCAATCAGCCCCAGCATTTT
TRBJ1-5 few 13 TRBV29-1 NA CSVSDTDNQPQHF TGCAGCGTTTCTGACACAGACAATCAGCCCCAGCATTTT
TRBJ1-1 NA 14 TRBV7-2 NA CASSFTGRDTEAFF TGTGCCAGCAGCTTCACAGGGAGGGACACTGAAGCTTTCTTT
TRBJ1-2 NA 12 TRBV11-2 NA CASSPGAGGYTF TGTGCCAGCAGCCCCGGGGCGGGGGGCTACACCTTC
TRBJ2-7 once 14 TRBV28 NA CASSLSRSSYEQYF TGTGCCAGCAGTTTATCGCGGAGCTCCTACGAGCAGTACTTC
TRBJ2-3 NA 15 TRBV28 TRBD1 CASRRDRGRTDTQYF TGTGCCAGCAGACGGGACAGGGGTCGCACAGATACGCAGTATTTT
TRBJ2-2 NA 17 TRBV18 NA CASSPPRKGVNTGELFF TGTGCCAGCTCACCACCCCGGAAAGGGGTGAACACCGGGGAGCTGTTTTTT
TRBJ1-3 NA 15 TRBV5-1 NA CASSLDGDSGNTIYF TGCGCCAGCAGCTTAGACGGGGACTCTGGAAACACCATATATTTT
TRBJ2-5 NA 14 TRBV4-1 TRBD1 CASSQDPGGETQYF TGCGCCAGCAGCCAAGATCCAGGGGGAGAGACCCAGTACTTC
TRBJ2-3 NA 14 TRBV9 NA CASSVVPGRDTQYF TGTGCCAGCAGCGTAGTCCCCGGGCGGGATACGCAGTATTTT
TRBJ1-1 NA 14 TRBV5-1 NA CASSFPGSDTEAFF TGCGCCAGCAGCTTTCCAGGGTCGGACACTGAAGCTTTCTTT
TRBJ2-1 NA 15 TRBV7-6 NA CASSFGTGSLNEQFF TGTGCCAGCAGCTTCGGTACAGGGTCCCTAAATGAGCAGTTCTTC
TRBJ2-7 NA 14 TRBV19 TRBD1 CASSGTGSFRKQYF TGTGCCAGTAGTGGGACAGGCAGTTTTAGAAAGCAGTACTTC
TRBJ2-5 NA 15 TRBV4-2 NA CASSPGDVGWETQYF TGTGCCAGCAGCCCCGGAGACGTGGGTTGGGAGACCCAGTACTTC
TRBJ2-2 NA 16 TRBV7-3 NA CASSLGLSSNTGELFF TGTGCCAGCAGCTTAGGTTTGAGCTCGAACACCGGGGAGCTGTTTTTT
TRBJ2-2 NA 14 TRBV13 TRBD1 CASTGGTNTGELFF TGTGCCAGCACAGGGGGAACGAACACCGGGGAGCTGTTTTTT
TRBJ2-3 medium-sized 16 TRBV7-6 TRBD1 CASSSSPQQGWDTQYF TGTGCCAGCAGCTCTTCACCTCAACAGGGGTGGGATACGCAGTATTTT
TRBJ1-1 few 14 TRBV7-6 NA CASSLGTLNTEAFF TGTGCCAGCAGCTTAGGGACATTGAACACTGAAGCTTTCTTT
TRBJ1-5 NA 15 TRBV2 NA CASSEGRVGNQPQHF TGTGCCAGCAGTGAAGGGCGGGTGGGGAATCAGCCCCAGCATTTT
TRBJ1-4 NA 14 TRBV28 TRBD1 CASGPGQWYEKLFF TGTGCCAGCGGACCGGGACAGTGGTATGAAAAACTGTTTTTT
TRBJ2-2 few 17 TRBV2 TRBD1 CASIWRPGQGNTGELFF TGTGCCAGCATATGGCGACCGGGACAGGGAAACACCGGGGAGCTGTTTTTT
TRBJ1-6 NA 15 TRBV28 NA CASSFFGRGSSPLHF TGTGCCAGCAGTTTCTTCGGCAGGGGAAGCTCACCCCTCCACTTT
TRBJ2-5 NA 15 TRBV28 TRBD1 CASSSLNRDRDPQYF TGTGCCAGCAGTTCATTAAACCGGGACAGGGATCCCCAGTACTTC
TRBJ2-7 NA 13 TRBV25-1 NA CASSEGGQREQYF TGTGCCAGCAGTGAAGGGGGACAACGAGAGCAGTACTTC
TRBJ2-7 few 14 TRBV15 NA CATSRDGRGYEQYF TGTGCCACCAGCAGAGATGGGCGCGGGTACGAGCAGTACTTC
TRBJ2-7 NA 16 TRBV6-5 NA CASSYATTGSSYEQYF TGTGCCAGCAGTTACGCCACAACAGGGTCTTCCTACGAGCAGTACTTC
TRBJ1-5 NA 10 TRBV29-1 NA CSVGAQPQHF TGCAGCGTGGGAGCTCAGCCCCAGCATTTT
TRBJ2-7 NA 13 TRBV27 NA CASSLSGGNEQYF TGTGCCAGCAGTTTATCGGGCGGGAACGAGCAGTACTTC
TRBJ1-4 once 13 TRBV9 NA CASSSTDHEKLFF TGTGCCAGCAGCTCCACGGACCATGAAAAACTGTTTTTT
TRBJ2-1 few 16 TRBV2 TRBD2 CASSSDHGREWGEQFF TGTGCCAGCAGTTCCGACCACGGGCGGGAGTGGGGCGAGCAGTTCTTC
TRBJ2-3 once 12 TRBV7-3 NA CASSLNGDTQYF TGTGCCAGCAGCTTAAACGGAGATACGCAGTATTTT
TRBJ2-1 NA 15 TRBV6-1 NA CASSELVRGSDEQFF TGTGCCAGCAGTGAACTGGTTAGAGGGTCGGATGAGCAGTTCTTC
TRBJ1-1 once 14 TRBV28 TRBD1 CASHRDRLNTEAFF TGTGCCTCCCACCGGGACAGGTTGAACACTGAAGCTTTCTTT
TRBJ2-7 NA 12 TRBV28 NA CASSEQLDEQYF TGTGCCAGCAGTGAACAGTTAGACGAGCAGTACTTC
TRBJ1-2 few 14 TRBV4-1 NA CASSQDEGTYGYTF TGCGCCAGCAGCCAAGATGAGGGGACCTATGGCTACACCTTC
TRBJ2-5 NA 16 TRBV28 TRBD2 CASRLGLAGPKETQYF TGTGCCAGCAGACTTGGACTAGCGGGGCCCAAAGAGACCCAGTACTTC
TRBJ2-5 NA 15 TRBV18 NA CASSPNSGLQETQYF TGTGCCAGCTCACCAAATAGCGGACTCCAAGAGACCCAGTACTTC